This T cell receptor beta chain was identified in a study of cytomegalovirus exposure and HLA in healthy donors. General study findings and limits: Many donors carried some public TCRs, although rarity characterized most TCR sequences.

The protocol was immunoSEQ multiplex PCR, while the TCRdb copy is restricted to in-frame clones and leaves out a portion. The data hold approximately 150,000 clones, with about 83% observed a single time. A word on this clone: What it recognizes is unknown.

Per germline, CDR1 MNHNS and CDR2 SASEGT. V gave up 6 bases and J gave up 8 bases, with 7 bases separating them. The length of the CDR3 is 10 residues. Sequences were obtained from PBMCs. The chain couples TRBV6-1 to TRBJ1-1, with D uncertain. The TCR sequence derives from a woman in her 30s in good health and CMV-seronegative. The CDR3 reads CASSGLEAFF. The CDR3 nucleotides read TGTGCCAGCAGCGGACTCGAAGCTTTCTTT.